The clone carrying this TCR beta chain appeared a few times. The data derive from a study of blood T cell repertoires in COVID-19. The overall study: Samples came from the United States, Italy and Spain, spanning acute and convalescent COVID-19.

Germline values: CDR1 SEHNR, CDR2 FQNEAQ (reference sequence). CDR3 length: 17 residues. The V and J ends lost 0 bases and 5 bases, in that order; junction bases with no gene match: 8. Libraries were prepared by immunoSEQ multiplex PCR; TCRdb keeps only in-frame clonotypes and omits some of them. The data show roughly 250,000 clones, 80% to 85% seen once. The chain is built from TRBV7-9 and TRBJ2-1, with 9 bases matching TRBD2. The specimen sequenced was peripheral blood. The source of this sequence is an older woman with active or convalescent COVID-19. The CDR3: CASSLAQRLAGNNEQFF. The DNA for the CDR3 is TGTGCCAGCAGCTTAGCGCAAAGGCTAGCGGGGAACAATGAGCAGTTCTTC.